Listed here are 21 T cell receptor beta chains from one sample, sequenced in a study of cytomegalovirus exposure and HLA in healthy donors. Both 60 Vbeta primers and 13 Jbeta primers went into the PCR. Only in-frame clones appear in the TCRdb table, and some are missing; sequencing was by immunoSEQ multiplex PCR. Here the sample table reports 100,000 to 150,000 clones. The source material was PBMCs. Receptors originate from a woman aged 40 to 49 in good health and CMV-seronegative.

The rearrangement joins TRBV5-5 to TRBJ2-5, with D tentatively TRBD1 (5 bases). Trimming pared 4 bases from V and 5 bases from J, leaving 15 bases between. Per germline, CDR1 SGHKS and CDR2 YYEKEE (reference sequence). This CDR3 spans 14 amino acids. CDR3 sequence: CASSPSQGRETQYF. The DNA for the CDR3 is TGTGCCAGCAGCCCTTCTCAGGGTCGGGAGACCCAGTACTTC.

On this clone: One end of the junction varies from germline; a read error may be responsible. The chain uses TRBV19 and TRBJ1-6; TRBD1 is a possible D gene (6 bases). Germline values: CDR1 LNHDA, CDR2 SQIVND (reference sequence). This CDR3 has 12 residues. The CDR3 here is CASSITGTGLAF. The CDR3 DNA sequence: TGTGCCAGTAGTATCACAGGGACGGGGCTGGCATTT. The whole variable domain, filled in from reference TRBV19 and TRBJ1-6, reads DGGITQSPKYLFRKEGQNVTLSCEQNLNHDAMYWYRQDPGQGLRLIYYSQIVNDFQKGDIAEGYSVSREKKESFPLTVTSAQKNPTAFYLCASSITGTGLAFGNGTRLTVT.

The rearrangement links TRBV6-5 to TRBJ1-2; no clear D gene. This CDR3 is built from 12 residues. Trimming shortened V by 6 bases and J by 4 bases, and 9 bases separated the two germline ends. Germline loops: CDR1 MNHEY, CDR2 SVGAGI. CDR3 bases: TGTGCCAGCAGCCCCGGGGTCTATGGCTACACCTTC. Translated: CASSPGVYGYTF.

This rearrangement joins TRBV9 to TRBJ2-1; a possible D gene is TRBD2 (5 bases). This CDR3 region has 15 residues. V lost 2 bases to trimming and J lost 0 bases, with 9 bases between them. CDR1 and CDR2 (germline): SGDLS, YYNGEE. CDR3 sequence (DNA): TGTGCCAGCAGCGTCAAAACTAGCTCCTACAATGAGCAGTTCTTC. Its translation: CASSVKTSSYNEQFF.

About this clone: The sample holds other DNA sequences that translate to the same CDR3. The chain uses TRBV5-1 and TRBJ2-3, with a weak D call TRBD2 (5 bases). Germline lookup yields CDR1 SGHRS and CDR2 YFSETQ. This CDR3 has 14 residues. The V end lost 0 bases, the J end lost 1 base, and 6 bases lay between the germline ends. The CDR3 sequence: CASSLAGGTDTQYF. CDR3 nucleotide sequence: TGCGCCAGCAGCTTGGCCGGGGGCACAGATACGCAGTATTTT.

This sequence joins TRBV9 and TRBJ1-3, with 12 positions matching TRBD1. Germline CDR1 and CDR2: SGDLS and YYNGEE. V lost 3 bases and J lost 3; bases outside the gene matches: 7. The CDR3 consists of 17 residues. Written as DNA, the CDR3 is TGTGCCAGCAGCGCCCGGGACAGGGGGCTTTATGGAAACACCATATATTTT. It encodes CASSARDRGLYGNTIYF.

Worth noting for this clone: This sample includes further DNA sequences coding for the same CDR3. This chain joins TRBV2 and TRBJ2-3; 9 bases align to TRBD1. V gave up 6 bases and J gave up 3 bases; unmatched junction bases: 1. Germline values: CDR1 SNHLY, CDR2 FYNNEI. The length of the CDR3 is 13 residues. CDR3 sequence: CASRGQGTDTQYF. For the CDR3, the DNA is TGTGCCAGCAGAGGACAGGGGACAGATACGCAGTATTTT. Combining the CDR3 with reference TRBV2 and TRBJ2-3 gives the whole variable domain EPEVTQTPSHQVTQMGQEVILRCVPISNHLYFYWYRQILGQKVEFLVSFYNNEISEKSEIFDDQFSVERPDGSNFTLKIRSTKLEDSAMYFCASRGQGTDTQYFGPGTRLTVL.

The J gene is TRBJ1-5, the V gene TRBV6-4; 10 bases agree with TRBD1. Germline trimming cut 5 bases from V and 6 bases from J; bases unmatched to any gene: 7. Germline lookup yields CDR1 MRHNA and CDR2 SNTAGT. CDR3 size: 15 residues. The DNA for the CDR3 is TGTGCCAGCAGTATGAGACAGGGGGCGATTCAGCCCCAGCATTTT. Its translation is CASSMRQGAIQPQHF.

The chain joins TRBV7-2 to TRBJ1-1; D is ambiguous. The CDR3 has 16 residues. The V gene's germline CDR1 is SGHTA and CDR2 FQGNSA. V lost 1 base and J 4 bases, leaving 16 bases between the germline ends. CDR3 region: CASSLVGGERSTEAFF. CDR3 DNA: TGTGCCAGCAGCTTAGTGGGCGGGGAACGGAGCACTGAAGCTTTCTTT.

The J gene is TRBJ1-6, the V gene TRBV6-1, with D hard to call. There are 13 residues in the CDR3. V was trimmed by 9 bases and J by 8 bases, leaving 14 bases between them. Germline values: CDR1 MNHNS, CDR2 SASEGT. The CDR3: CASTTRPDSPLHF. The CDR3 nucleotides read TGTGCCAGTACGACAAGGCCAGATTCACCCCTCCACTTT.

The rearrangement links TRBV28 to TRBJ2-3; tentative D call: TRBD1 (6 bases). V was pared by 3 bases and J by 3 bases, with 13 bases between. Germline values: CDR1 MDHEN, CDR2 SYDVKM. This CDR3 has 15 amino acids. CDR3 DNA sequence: TGTGCCAGCAGTTTTGGGGGCACGGGGACAGATACGCAGTATTTT. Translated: CASSFGGTGTDTQYF.

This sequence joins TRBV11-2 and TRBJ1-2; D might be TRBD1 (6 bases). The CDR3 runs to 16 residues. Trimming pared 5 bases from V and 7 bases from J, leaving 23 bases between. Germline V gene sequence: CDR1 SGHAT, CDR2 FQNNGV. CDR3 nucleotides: TGTGCCAGCAGCGAGCCGGGGGGGGCGAAAGAAGGTGGCTACACCTTC. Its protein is CASSEPGGAKEGGYTF.

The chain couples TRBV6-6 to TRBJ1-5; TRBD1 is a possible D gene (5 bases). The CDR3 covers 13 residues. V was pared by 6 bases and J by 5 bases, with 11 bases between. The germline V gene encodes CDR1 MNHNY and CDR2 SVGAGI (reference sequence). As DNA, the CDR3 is TGTGCCAGCAGCCAAGGAGGGGATCAGCCCCAGCATTTT. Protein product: CASSQGGDQPQHF.

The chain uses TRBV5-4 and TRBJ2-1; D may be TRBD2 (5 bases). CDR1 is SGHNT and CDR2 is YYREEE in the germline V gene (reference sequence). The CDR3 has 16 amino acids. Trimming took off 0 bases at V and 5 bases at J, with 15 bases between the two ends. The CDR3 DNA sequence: TGTGCCAGCAGCTTGGCCAATCGAAACGGGGACAATGAGCAGTTCTTC. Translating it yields CASSLANRNGDNEQFF.

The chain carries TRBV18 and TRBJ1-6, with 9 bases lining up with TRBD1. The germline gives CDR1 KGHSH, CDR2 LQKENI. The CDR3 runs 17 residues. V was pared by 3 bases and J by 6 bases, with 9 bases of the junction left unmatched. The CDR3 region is CASSPIIDRGGNSPLHF. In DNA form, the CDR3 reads TGTGCCAGCTCACCGATAATAGACAGGGGGGGTAATTCACCCCTCCACTTT.

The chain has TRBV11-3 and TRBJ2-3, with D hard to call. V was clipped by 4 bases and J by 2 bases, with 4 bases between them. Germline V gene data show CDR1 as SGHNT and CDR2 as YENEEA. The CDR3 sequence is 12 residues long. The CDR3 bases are TGTGCCAGCAGCTCTATCACAGATACGCAGTATTTT. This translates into CASSSITDTQYF.

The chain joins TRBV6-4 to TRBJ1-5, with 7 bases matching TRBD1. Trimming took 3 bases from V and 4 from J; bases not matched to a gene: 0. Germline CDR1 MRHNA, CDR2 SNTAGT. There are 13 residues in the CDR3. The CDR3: CASSEQGNQPQHF. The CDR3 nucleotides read TGTGCCAGCAGTGAACAGGGGAATCAGCCCCAGCATTTT.

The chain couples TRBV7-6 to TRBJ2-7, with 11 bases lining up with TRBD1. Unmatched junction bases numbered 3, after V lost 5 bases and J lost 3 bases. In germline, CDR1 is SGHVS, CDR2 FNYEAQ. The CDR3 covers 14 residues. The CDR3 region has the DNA TGTGCCAGCAGCATCGGGACAGGGGGCTACGAGCAGTACGTC. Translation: CASSIGTGGYEQYV.

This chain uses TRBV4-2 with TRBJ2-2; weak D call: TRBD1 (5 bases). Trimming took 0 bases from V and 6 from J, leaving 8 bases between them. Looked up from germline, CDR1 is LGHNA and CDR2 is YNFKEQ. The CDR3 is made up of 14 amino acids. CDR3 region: CASSQDAGPGELFF. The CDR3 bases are TGTGCCAGCAGCCAAGATGCAGGGCCCGGGGAGCTGTTTTTT.

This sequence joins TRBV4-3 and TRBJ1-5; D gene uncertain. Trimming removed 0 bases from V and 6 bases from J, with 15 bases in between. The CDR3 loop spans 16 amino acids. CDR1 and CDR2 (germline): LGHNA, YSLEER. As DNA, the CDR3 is TGCGCCAGCAGCCAAGACTTAGAAGGAGGAGCTCAGCCCCAGCATTTT. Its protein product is CASSQDLEGGAQPQHF.

In DNA, the CDR3 is TGTGCCACCTCACCGCTGGGGGGAGAGACCCAGTACTTC. It translates to CATSPLGGETQYF. The chain carries TRBV19 and TRBJ2-5; tentative D call: TRBD2 (6 bases). Germline V gives CDR1 LNHDA, CDR2 SQIVND (reference sequence). The CDR3 loop spans 13 amino acids. Trimming stripped 10 bases from V and 4 bases from J, with 16 bases between.